The next 28 T cell receptor beta chains were all read from a single sample in a study of T cells in Graves' hyperthyroidism and ophthalmopathy. Regions amplified from RNA transcripts were the TCR beta CDR3 regions. TCR CDR3 regions were first amplified by RT-PCR with HTBI primers. TCRdb reprocessed the multiplex PCR reads via MiXCR and lists one record per CDR3 protein. The top ten hold around 30% of the sample, which has hundreds of thousands of distinct CDR3 sequences, around 17% seen once. What was sequenced was blood. Receptors were obtained from a woman between 18 and 29 years old with Graves' ophthalmopathy.

Many counts were recorded for this clonotype. The chain joins TRBV2 to TRBJ1-5; TRBD1 agrees at 8 bases. The CDR3 length is 15 residues. Trimming took 4 bases from V and 5 from J; bases not matched to a gene: 7. Germline lookup yields CDR1 SNHLY and CDR2 FYNNEI. Written as DNA, the CDR3 is TGTGCCAGCAGTGCCAGGACAGGGAAAGATCAGCCCCAGCATTTT. Translation: CASSARTGKDQPQHF.

This clonotype has at least ten counts. The CDR3 region is CASSSVTGGRETQYF. In DNA, the CDR3 is TGTGCCAGCAGTTCCGTGACGGGAGGTCGAGAGACCCAGTACTTC. V usage is TRBV28 and J usage is TRBJ2-5, with 7 bases identical to TRBD2. Germline V CDR1 and CDR2: MDHEN, SYDVKM. This CDR3 region has 15 residues. After removal of 4 bases from V and 4 bases from J, the junction contained 9 bases not matched to a gene.

This rearrangement joins TRBV11-2 to TRBJ2-5, with TRBD1 matching 7 bases. This CDR3 has 13 residues. V shed 5 bases, J shed 5 bases, and the junction held 5 bases outside the gene matches. Germline V gene sequence: CDR1 SGHAT, CDR2 FQNNGV. The CDR3 sequence is CASSPRGKETQYF. CDR3 coding DNA: TGTGCCAGCAGCCCCAGGGGGAAGGAGACCCAGTACTTC.

The sample holds many counts of this clonotype. The DNA for the CDR3 is TGTGCCTGGAGAGGGACAGGGATCTACGAGCAGTACTTC. This codes for CAWRGTGIYEQYF. V is TRBV30 and J is TRBJ2-7; the match to TRBD1 covers 9 bases. Germline-derived CDR1 and CDR2 are GTSNPN and SVGIG (reference sequence). The CDR3 consists of 13 residues. Trimming cost V 3 bases and J 3 bases; bases outside gene matches: 3.

The sample holds many counts of this clonotype. The V call is TRBV20-1, the J call TRBJ2-7, with 14 bases identical to TRBD2. The germline CDR1 and CDR2 sequences are DFQATT and SNEGSKA (reference sequence). With 3 bases clipped from V and 2 bases from J, the junction kept 0 bases outside the gene matches. The CDR3 contains 14 residues. The CDR3 loop reads CSARTSGRAYEQYF. CDR3 nucleotide sequence: TGCAGTGCTAGGACTAGCGGGAGGGCCTACGAGCAGTACTTC.

This clonotype has ten or more counts. The rearrangement links TRBV6-1 to TRBJ2-7; 7 nucleotides line up with TRBD2. The V segment lost 5 bases and the J segment 4 bases; nucleotides outside the gene matches: 8. This CDR3 spans 14 amino acids. Germline loops: CDR1 MNHNS, CDR2 SASEGT. The CDR3 region is CASSYGLAEYEQYF. The CDR3 DNA follows: TGTGCCAGCAGTTACGGGCTAGCGGAATACGAGCAGTACTTC.

This clonotype was counted many times. The chain has TRBV4-1 and TRBJ2-5; D is possibly TRBD2 (7 bases). From germline, CDR1 is MGHRA and CDR2 YSYEKL. The length of the CDR3 is 15 residues. Deletions cut 4 bases from V and 5 bases from J, with 17 bases between. The CDR3 DNA follows: TGCGCCAGCAGCCCTCGCGCGGGGGCGGATGAGACCCAGTACTTC. It encodes CASSPRAGADETQYF.

This clonotype was recorded many times. This chain links TRBV20-1 with TRBJ2-5; 11 bases fit TRBD2. Trimming cost V 3 bases and J 4 bases; bases outside gene matches: 7. The CDR3 runs 15 residues. Germline values: CDR1 DFQATT, CDR2 SNEGSKA (reference sequence). The CDR3 DNA sequence: TGCAGTGCTAGCCTTAGCGGGGGGGCCCCAGAGACCCAGTACTTC. The encoded protein is CSASLSGGAPETQYF.

This clonotype was detected many times. The chain uses TRBV6-1 and TRBJ2-2; D gene ambiguous. The CDR3 is 14 residues long. From germline, CDR1 is MNHNS and CDR2 SASEGT. V was clipped by 1 base and J by 1 base, with 4 bases between them. The CDR3 reads CASSEVRNTGELFF. For the CDR3, the DNA is TGTGCCAGCAGTGAAGTCCGGAACACCGGGGAGCTGTTTTTT.

This clonotype was picked up many times. V usage is TRBV18 and J usage is TRBJ2-1, with D maybe TRBD1 (6 bases). Deletions cut 0 bases from V and 5 bases from J, with 14 bases between. Germline CDR1 and CDR2: KGHSH and LQKENI. This CDR3 is built from 16 residues. The CDR3 sequence: CASSPPNRQDNNEQFF. DNA for the CDR3: TGTGCCAGCTCACCACCTAATCGACAGGATAACAATGAGCAGTTCTTC.

In this sample, this clonotype turned up a few times. This chain links TRBV6-1 with TRBJ2-6; 11 bases are shared with TRBD1. This CDR3 is 18 amino acids long. CDR1 MNHNS and CDR2 SASEGT come from the germline V gene. Trimming removed 3 bases from V and 5 bases from J; junction bases left unmatched: 9. CDR3 bases: TGTGCCAGCAGTGACGGGACAGGGGGAATGTATCGGGCCAACGTCCTGACTTTC. Translated: CASSDGTGGMYRANVLTF.

This clonotype has a single count. This rearrangement joins TRBV30 to TRBJ1-1, with TRBD1 matching over 9 bases. From germline, CDR1 is GTSNPN and CDR2 SVGIG (reference sequence). V dropped 4 bases and J dropped 5; count of bases not matched to a gene: 5. The CDR3 loop spans 13 amino acids. CDR3: CAWNRDRVTEAFF. Here the CDR3 DNA reads TGTGCCTGGAATCGGGACAGGGTTACTGAAGCTTTCTTT.

Ten or more counts support this clonotype. This chain uses TRBV12-3 or TRBV12-4 with TRBJ2-1; 7 bases fit TRBD1. The CDR3 contains 16 residues. V was pared by 6 bases and J by 4 bases, with 12 bases of the junction left unmatched. CDR3 bases: TGTGCCAGCAGCACTATGGGACAGCCAAAATACAATGAGCAGTTCTTC. Its translation is CASSTMGQPKYNEQFF.

This clonotype has ten or more counts. V gene TRBV3-1 combines with J gene TRBJ2-3; maybe TRBD2 (5 bases). The length of the CDR3 is 15 residues. V dropped 1 base and J dropped 6 bases, with 14 bases sitting between them. Germline V gives CDR1 LGHDT, CDR2 YNNKEL (reference sequence). CDR3 amino acids: CASSQGWPRGDTQYF. The CDR3 DNA reads TGTGCCAGCAGCCAAGGATGGCCTCGAGGGGATACGCAGTATTTT.

This clonotype was counted many times. V is TRBV7-3 and J is TRBJ1-6; unclear D gene. V lost 5 bases and J lost 7, with 9 bases in between. The CDR3 has 13 amino acids. Germline V gene sequence: CDR1 SGHTA, CDR2 FQGTGA. The DNA for the CDR3 is TGTGCCAGCAGCGACGGAATCAATTCACCCCTCCACTTT. Amino acids: CASSDGINSPLHF.

This clonotype was detected ten times or more. The chain is built from TRBV28 and TRBJ2-7; no definite D call. The germline V gene has CDR1 MDHEN and CDR2 SYDVKM. Trimming left V 1 base short and J 4 bases short, with 8 bases between. This CDR3 comprises 13 residues. In nucleotides, the CDR3 is TGTGCCAGCAGTTTATCCCAGAATTACGAGCAGTACTTC. It specifies CASSLSQNYEQYF.

This clonotype was observed at least ten times. V gene TRBV20-1 combines with J gene TRBJ2-3, with 12 nucleotides matching TRBD2. The CDR3 sequence is 15 residues long. Germline lookup yields CDR1 DFQATT and CDR2 SNEGSKA (reference sequence). V shed 6 bases and J 3 bases; nucleotides not matched to a gene: 7. CDR3 sequence: CSATPTSGRTDTQYF. The CDR3 DNA follows: TGCAGTGCCACCCCGACTAGCGGGAGAACAGATACGCAGTATTTT.

Ten or more counts support this clonotype. The V gene is TRBV3-1, the J gene TRBJ1-2; tentative D call: TRBD1 (6 bases). This CDR3 region has 15 residues. Trimming took 6 bases from V and 0 from J, leaving 14 bases between them. CDR1 and CDR2 from the germline V gene are LGHDT and YNNKEL (reference sequence). DNA of the CDR3: TGTGCCAGCAGTCCACAGGGAGGAGCTAACTATGGCTACACCTTC. It codes for CASSPQGGANYGYTF.

The rearrangement uses TRBV18 and TRBJ1-3, with 8 positions matching TRBD1. CDR1 is KGHSH and CDR2 is LQKENI in the germline V gene. Trimming cost V 1 base and J 9 bases; bases outside gene matches: 8. This CDR3 contains 15 residues. Written as DNA, the CDR3 is TGTGCCAGCTCACCACAGGACAGGGACGGGACCACCATATATTTT. As protein: CASSPQDRDGTTIYF.

This clonotype was found many times. This chain uses TRBV20-1 with TRBJ2-1, with 10 bases aligning to TRBD2. In germline, CDR1 is DFQATT, CDR2 SNEGSKA (reference sequence). The V segment lost 0 bases and the J segment 3 bases; nucleotides outside the gene matches: 2. The CDR3 is made up of 15 amino acids. CDR3 amino acids: CSAREAGGNYNEQFF. Written as DNA, the CDR3 is TGCAGTGCTAGAGAAGCGGGAGGGAACTACAATGAGCAGTTCTTC.

The chain recombines TRBV20-1 with TRBJ1-5, with D maybe TRBD1 (6 bases). The germline V and J ends were trimmed by 1 base and 4 bases, with 11 bases remaining between them. Per the germline V gene, CDR1 is DFQATT and CDR2 is SNEGSKA (reference sequence). This CDR3 has 14 residues. The CDR3 is CSARGGQSNQPQHF. The CDR3, as DNA: TGCAGTGCTAGAGGGGGGCAGTCAAATCAGCCCCAGCATTTT.

This clonotype was seen a few times. The chain links TRBV25-1 to TRBJ2-3; the match to TRBD1 covers 7 bases. The CDR3 is 12 residues long. V was clipped by 7 bases and J by 4 bases; unmatched bases: 2. Per the germline V gene, CDR1 is MGHDK and CDR2 is SYGVNS. The CDR3 loop reads CASTDRADTQYF. The DNA of the CDR3 is TGTGCCAGCACCGACAGGGCAGATACGCAGTATTTT.

There are many counts of this clonotype. The chain carries TRBV30 and TRBJ2-3, with TRBD2 identical over 11 bases. J was trimmed by 5 bases and V by 3 bases; bases with no gene match: 4. This CDR3 spans 14 amino acids. In germline, CDR1 is GTSNPN, CDR2 SVGIG (reference sequence). DNA for the CDR3: TGTGCCTGGAGCCCGCTAGCGGGAGGAGATACGCAGTATTTT. It is translated as CAWSPLAGGDTQYF.

The gene calls are TRBV12-3 or TRBV12-4 and TRBJ2-5, with a weak D call TRBD2 (5 bases). The CDR3 has 13 residues. Trimming shortened V by 4 bases and J by 5 bases, and 11 bases separated the two germline ends. The CDR3 nucleotides are TGTGCCAGCAGTTACGGGATCGGGGAGACCCAGTACTTC. Its protein is CASSYGIGETQYF.

The chain has TRBV18 and TRBJ1-1, with a tentative D call TRBD1 (6 bases). V was trimmed by 8 bases and J by 1 base, leaving 11 bases between them. From germline, CDR1 is KGHSH and CDR2 LQKENI. This CDR3 comprises 13 residues. The CDR3 sequence is CASLEQGNTEAFF. Here the CDR3 DNA reads TGTGCCAGCCTCGAACAGGGGAACACTGAAGCTTTCTTT.

This clonotype has a count of ten or more. The chain combines TRBV28 with TRBJ2-3, with 11 bases lining up with TRBD1. Germline CDR1 is MDHEN and CDR2 is SYDVKM. This CDR3 comprises 15 residues. Trimming at V came to 6 bases and at J to 4 bases, leaving 6 bases not matched to a gene. The CDR3 bases are TGTGCCAGCAGGCGGACAGGGGGCCTATCAGATACGCAGTATTTT. Its protein product is CASRRTGGLSDTQYF.

This clonotype appeared a few times. V and J are TRBV2 and TRBJ2-2; possible D gene TRBD1, 7 bases. The ends were cut back, 7 bases at V and 4 bases at J, with 13 bases in the middle. The CDR3 has 14 amino acids. Germline-derived CDR1 and CDR2 are SNHLY and FYNNEI. The CDR3 sequence is CASNSQGGTGELFF. Here the CDR3 DNA reads TGTGCCAGCAATTCCCAGGGGGGCACCGGGGAGCTGTTTTTT.

There are many counts of this clonotype. The chain couples TRBV18 to TRBJ2-5; D is uncertain. CDR1 and CDR2 from the germline V gene are KGHSH and LQKENI. The CDR3 length is 13 residues. V gave up 3 bases and J gave up 5 bases, with 10 bases separating them. The CDR3 region has the DNA TGTGCCAGCTCACCGCAGGCGGCGGAGACCCAGTACTTC. As protein: CASSPQAAETQYF.